Presented here are 3 T cell receptor beta chains from one specimen sequenced in a study of T-cell memory formation after mild COVID-19. MiXCR, run by TCRdb on the 5' RACE reads, gives a single entry per CDR3 protein. The table lists approximately 560,000 distinct CDR3 sequences, around 16% of them singletons. The source material was PBMCs or a T cell subset sorted from them (not recorded which). Every receptor here comes from an adult woman who had mild COVID-19 (a few samples of this study predate the infection). Cell type and time point are not known.

This clonotype turned up a few times. The V and J genes are TRBV15 and TRBJ2-1, with D possibly TRBD1 on 6 matching bases. Trimming left V 3 bases short and J 7 bases short, with 19 bases between. CDR1 and CDR2 from the germline V gene are LNHNV and YYDKDF (reference sequence). This CDR3 is 16 amino acids long. CDR3 sequence (DNA): TGTGCCACCAGCAGGGAGAGGGACACTCTGAGGAATGAGCAGTTCTTC. Protein product: CATSRERDTLRNEQFF.

There are a few counts of this clonotype. The rearrangement joins TRBV19 to TRBJ2-5; a possible D gene is TRBD2 (5 bases). There are 12 residues in the CDR3. From germline, CDR1 is LNHDA and CDR2 SQIVND (reference sequence). V shed 4 bases and J shed 5 bases, with 8 bases lying between them. The CDR3 protein is CASSRGYETQYF. The DNA for the CDR3 is TGTGCCAGTAGTAGAGGGTACGAGACCCAGTACTTC.

V usage is TRBV18 and J usage is TRBJ1-4; D gene ambiguous. The CDR3 runs to 13 residues. V lost 3 bases and J 8 bases, leaving 10 bases between the germline ends. In germline, CDR1 is KGHSH, CDR2 LQKENI. Here the CDR3 DNA reads TGTGCCAGCTCACCTCCTCCAGGCGAAAAACTGTTTTTT. It yields the protein CASSPPPGEKLFF.